What follows is one T cell receptor (beta chain) and its context. No antigen is known for it. Assay used: immunoSEQ multiplex PCR; TCRdb lists only in-frame clones, some missing. This table has around 20,000 clones, approximately 81% appearing once. This specimen belongs to a study of T cells in localized non-small cell lung cancer. Whole-study results and caveats: When the top 100 tumor clones were examined, a median around 50 of them also appeared in the adjacent lung, which was paired and uninvolved. Longer overall survival was seen with higher T cell density measured in blood. Sequencing was restricted to one tumor region; therefore, heterogeneity remains possible. Of the tissues analyzed, uninvolved adjacent lung showed maximal T cell clonality, greater than tumor.

The sequencing here drew on PBMCs, taken before any cancer treatment. This TCR was sampled from a woman aged 35 to 70 with stage II squamous cell lung carcinoma.

CDR3 in amino acids: CASSRRTETGELFF. CDR3 DNA: TGCGCCAGCAGCCGAAGGACTGAGACCGGGGAGCTGTTTTTT. V and J are TRBV10-1 and TRBJ2-2; D is possibly TRBD2 (5 bases). Germline CDR1 WNHNN, CDR2 SYGVQD (reference sequence). The germline V and J ends were trimmed by 6 bases and 5 bases, with 13 bases remaining between them. The CDR3 is 14 residues long.